The 14 T cell receptor beta chains in this list originate from one sample, sequenced in a study of blood T cell repertoires in COVID-19. Repertoires were generated with immunoSEQ multiplex PCR, while TCRdb's copy carries only in-frame clones and drops some. The data show 220,000 or so clones, with more than 80% seen just once and over 3% held by the top ten. Sequencing was performed on PBMCs or T cells enriched from blood (not recorded which). These receptors originate from a woman aged 18-29 years in a cohort exposed to, infected with or recovered from COVID-19 (not recorded which).

The J gene is TRBJ2-3, the V gene TRBV5-5; D may be TRBD2 (6 bases). V lost 5 bases to trimming and J lost 11 bases, with 12 bases between them. The length of the CDR3 is 11 residues. Germline V gives CDR1 SGHKS, CDR2 YYEKEE (reference sequence). The CDR3: CASSSGTQQYF. DNA for the CDR3: TGTGCCAGCAGTTCCGGGACTCAGCAGTATTTT.

V and J are TRBV7-8 and TRBJ1-5; 7 bases are shared with TRBD1. The CDR3 loop spans 15 amino acids. Germline values: CDR1 SGHVS, CDR2 FQNEAQ. V shed 1 base, J shed 3 bases, and the junction held 3 bases outside the gene matches. The CDR3, as DNA: TGTGCCAGCAGCTTAGAGGGGGCAGACAATCAGCCCCAGCATTTT. This translates into CASSLEGADNQPQHF.

This chain joins TRBV27 and TRBJ1-4; 9 nucleotides match TRBD1. The V and J ends lost 5 bases and 0 bases, in that order; junction bases with no gene match: 16. CDR1 and CDR2 (germline): MNHEY, SMNVEV (reference sequence). The CDR3 runs to 20 residues. This CDR3 reads CASSPQGALRTSATNEKLFF. CDR3 nucleotides: TGTGCCAGCAGTCCACAGGGGGCGTTACGAACATCGGCAACTAATGAAAAACTGTTTTTT.

This chain uses TRBV11-3 with TRBJ2-7, with a possible D match to TRBD1 (6 bases). Trimming cost V 5 bases and J 3 bases, with 11 bases left between them. The CDR3 contains 13 residues. Per germline, CDR1 SGHNT and CDR2 YENEEA. The CDR3 DNA follows: TGTGCCAGCAGCCAGAGGGGGAACTACGAGCAGTACTTC. Translated: CASSQRGNYEQYF.

This clone was seen only a few times. The V call is TRBV5-6, the J call TRBJ1-1; tentatively, D is TRBD1 (5 bases). V dropped 6 bases and J dropped 0 bases, with 12 bases sitting between them. Germline loops: CDR1 SGHDT, CDR2 YYEEEE. The CDR3 extends over 14 amino acids. The CDR3 DNA reads TGTGCCAGCACCAAGTGGGGCATGAACACTGAAGCTTTCTTT. Translated: CASTKWGMNTEAFF.

The rearrangement uses TRBV3-1 (or the pseudogene TRBV3-2) and TRBJ2-5; 12 nucleotides line up with TRBD2. There are 16 residues in the CDR3. Losses at the gene ends were 0 bases for V and 6 bases for J; bases not matched to a gene: 5. Germline values: CDR1 LGHDT, CDR2 YNNKEL (reference sequence). DNA for the CDR3: TGTGCCAGCAGCCAAGACACTAGCGGGAGGTACCAGACCCAGTACTTC. This encodes CASSQDTSGRYQTQYF.

The chain is built from TRBV19 and TRBJ1-1, with D possibly being TRBD1 (6 bases). Trimming took off 1 base at V and 5 bases at J, with 17 bases between the two ends. The CDR3 extends over 16 amino acids. Germline lookup yields CDR1 LNHDA and CDR2 SQIVND (reference sequence). The CDR3 region has the DNA TGTGCCAGTAGTATAGGCACAGGGACAATCAGGACTGAAGCTTTCTTT. Residues: CASSIGTGTIRTEAFF.

The chain joins TRBV7-3 to TRBJ2-2, with D perhaps TRBD1 (5 bases). The CDR3 runs 14 residues. Trimming cost V 2 bases and J 1 base, with 5 bases left between them. Germline V CDR1 and CDR2: SGHTA, FQGTGA. The CDR3 is CASSLGQNTGELFF. In DNA, the CDR3 is TGTGCCAGCAGCTTAGGACAGAACACCGGGGAGCTGTTTTTT.

The chain combines TRBV7-8 with TRBJ2-1; 11 positions match TRBD2. CDR3 size: 17 residues. From germline, CDR1 is SGHVS and CDR2 FQNEAQ. J was trimmed by 2 bases and V by 5 bases; bases with no gene match: 8. Written as DNA, the CDR3 is TGTGCCAGCAGCCGAGGCCGACTAGCGGGGACCTACAATGAGCAGTTCTTC. Its translation: CASSRGRLAGTYNEQFF.

The chain is built from TRBV9 and TRBJ2-5; 7 nucleotides agree with TRBD1. Per the germline V gene, CDR1 is SGDLS and CDR2 is YYNGEE. The CDR3 contains 13 residues. V was clipped by 5 bases and J by 4 bases; unmatched bases: 5. The CDR3 bases are TGTGCCAGCAGGGCACAGGGGACAGAGACCCAGTACTTC. It translates to CASRAQGTETQYF.

The V call is TRBV6-6, the J call TRBJ2-3, with D unclear. The CDR3 loop spans 14 amino acids. With 8 bases removed from V and 0 bases from J, the gap between germline ends came to 12 bases. Germline V gene sequence: CDR1 MNHNY, CDR2 SVGAGI (reference sequence). The chain's CDR3 is CASLPEHSTDTQYF. CDR3 in DNA: TGTGCCAGCCTTCCGGAGCATAGCACAGATACGCAGTATTTT.

The rearrangement uses TRBV15 and TRBJ1-3; D is unclear. The CDR3 has 16 residues. Germline-derived CDR1 and CDR2 are LNHNV and YYDKDF (reference sequence). V lost 1 base and J lost 2, with 12 bases in between. CDR3 amino acids: CATSRGGGSAGNTIYF. In DNA form, the CDR3 reads TGTGCCACCAGCAGAGGGGGAGGTTCCGCTGGAAACACCATATATTTT.

This clone was recorded once. V usage is TRBV10-1 and J usage is TRBJ2-7, with TRBD2 as a possible D gene (6 bases). Germline values: CDR1 WNHNN, CDR2 SYGVQD (reference sequence). The V end was cut by 3 bases, the J end by 5 bases, with 11 bases between. The CDR3 consists of 13 residues. The CDR3 nucleotides read TGCGCCAGCAGTGACGGGGGTAGGGACGAGCAGTACTTC. This sequence encodes CASSDGGRDEQYF.

The chain combines TRBV5-4 with TRBJ2-3; the match to TRBD2 covers 8 bases. The length of the CDR3 is 17 residues. Unmatched junction bases numbered 12, after V lost 3 bases and J lost 3 bases. Germline V CDR1 and CDR2: SGHNT, YYREEE (reference sequence). The CDR3 sequence is CASSYLGRGAITDTQYF. The CDR3 DNA is TGTGCCAGCAGCTATCTCGGGCGGGGGGCCATTACAGATACGCAGTATTTT.